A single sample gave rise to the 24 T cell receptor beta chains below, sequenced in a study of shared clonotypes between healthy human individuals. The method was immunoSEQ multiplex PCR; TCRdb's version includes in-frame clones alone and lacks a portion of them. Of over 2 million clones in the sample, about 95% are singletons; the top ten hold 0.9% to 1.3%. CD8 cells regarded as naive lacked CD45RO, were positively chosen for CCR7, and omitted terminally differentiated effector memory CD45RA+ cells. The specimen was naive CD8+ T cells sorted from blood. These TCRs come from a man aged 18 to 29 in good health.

The CDR3 DNA sequence: TGTGCCAGCGTGGGGGGCATGGAGGAGCAGTACTTC. This encodes CASVGGMEEQYF. This chain connects TRBV5-6 to TRBJ2-7; tentatively, D is TRBD1 or TRBD2 (6 bases each). The CDR3 extends over 12 amino acids. Trimming pared 7 bases from V and 7 bases from J, leaving 15 bases between. Per the germline V gene, CDR1 is SGHDT and CDR2 is YYEEEE.

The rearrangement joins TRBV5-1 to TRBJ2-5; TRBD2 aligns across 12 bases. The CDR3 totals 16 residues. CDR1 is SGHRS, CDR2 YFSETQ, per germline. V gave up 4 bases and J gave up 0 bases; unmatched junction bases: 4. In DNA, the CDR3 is TGCGCCAGCAGCCCCGGGACTAGCGGGTACCAAGAGACCCAGTACTTC. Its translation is CASSPGTSGYQETQYF.

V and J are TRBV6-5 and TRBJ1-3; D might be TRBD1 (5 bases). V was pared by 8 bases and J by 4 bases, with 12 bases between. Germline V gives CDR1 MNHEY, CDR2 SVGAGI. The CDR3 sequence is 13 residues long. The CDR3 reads CASHTGGGNTIYF. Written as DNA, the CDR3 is TGTGCCAGCCACACAGGAGGAGGAAACACCATATATTTT.

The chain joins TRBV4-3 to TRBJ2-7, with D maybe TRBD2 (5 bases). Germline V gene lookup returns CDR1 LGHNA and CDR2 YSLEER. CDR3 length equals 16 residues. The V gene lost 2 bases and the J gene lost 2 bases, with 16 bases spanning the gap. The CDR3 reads CASSQPWRKHPYEQYF. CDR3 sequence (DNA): TGCGCCAGCAGCCAACCCTGGAGGAAACATCCCTACGAGCAGTACTTC.

For the CDR3, the DNA is TGTGCCTGGAGTGTAAGGCGGTCGAACACTGAAGCTTTCTTT. It translates to CAWSVRRSNTEAFF. The chain joins TRBV30 to TRBJ1-1; no reliable D call. The CDR3 is 14 amino acids. Germline assignment: CDR1 GTSNPN and CDR2 SVGIG (reference sequence). V gave up 0 bases and J gave up 1 base, with 9 bases separating them.

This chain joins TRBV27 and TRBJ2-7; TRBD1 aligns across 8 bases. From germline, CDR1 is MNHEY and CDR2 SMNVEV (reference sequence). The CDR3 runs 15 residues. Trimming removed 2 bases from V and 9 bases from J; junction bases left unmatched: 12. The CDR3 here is CASSLSPGGQPGQYF. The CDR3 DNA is TGTGCCAGCAGTTTAAGTCCAGGGGGCCAACCAGGGCAGTACTTC.

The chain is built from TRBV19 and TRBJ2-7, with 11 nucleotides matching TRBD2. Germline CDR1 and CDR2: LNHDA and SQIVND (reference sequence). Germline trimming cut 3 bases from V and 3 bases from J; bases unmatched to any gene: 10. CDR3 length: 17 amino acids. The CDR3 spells CASSINLAGGRYYEQYF. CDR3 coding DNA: TGTGCCAGTAGTATCAACCTAGCGGGGGGTCGCTACTACGAGCAGTACTTC.

CDR3 residues: CAISETGLRSTDTQYF. CDR3 bases: TGTGCCATCAGTGAGACAGGGTTACGGTCCACAGATACGCAGTATTTT. The chain combines TRBV10-3 with TRBJ2-3, with D perhaps matching TRBD1 (6 bases). CDR1 ENHRY and CDR2 SYGVKD come from the germline V gene. CDR3 length: 16 residues. V dropped 2 bases and J dropped 2 bases, with 14 bases sitting between them.

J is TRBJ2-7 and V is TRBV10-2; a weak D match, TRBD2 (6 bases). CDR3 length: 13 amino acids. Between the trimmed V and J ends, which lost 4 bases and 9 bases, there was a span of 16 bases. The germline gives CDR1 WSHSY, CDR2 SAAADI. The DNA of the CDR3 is TGCGCCAGCAGTGTGGCTAGCGCAACCGGGCAGTACTTC. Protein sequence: CASSVASATGQYF.

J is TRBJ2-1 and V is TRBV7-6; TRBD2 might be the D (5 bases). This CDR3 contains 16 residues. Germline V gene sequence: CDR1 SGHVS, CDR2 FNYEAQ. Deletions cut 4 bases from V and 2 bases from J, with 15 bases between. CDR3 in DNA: TGTGCCAGCAGCTCCGACCACGCCGGGGCCTACAATGAGCAGTTCTTC. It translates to CASSSDHAGAYNEQFF. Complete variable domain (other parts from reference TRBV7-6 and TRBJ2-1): GAGVSQSPRYKVTKRGQDVALRCDPISGHVSLYWYRQALGQGPEFLTYFNYEAQQDKSGLPNDRFSAERPEGSISTLTIQRTEQRDSAMYRCASSSDHAGAYNEQFFGPGTRLTVL.

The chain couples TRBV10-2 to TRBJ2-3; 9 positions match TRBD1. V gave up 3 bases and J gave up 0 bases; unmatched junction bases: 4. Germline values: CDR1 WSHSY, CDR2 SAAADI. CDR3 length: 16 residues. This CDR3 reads CASSDRDRASTDTQYF. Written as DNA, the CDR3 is TGCGCCAGCAGTGATCGGGACAGGGCTAGCACAGATACGCAGTATTTT.

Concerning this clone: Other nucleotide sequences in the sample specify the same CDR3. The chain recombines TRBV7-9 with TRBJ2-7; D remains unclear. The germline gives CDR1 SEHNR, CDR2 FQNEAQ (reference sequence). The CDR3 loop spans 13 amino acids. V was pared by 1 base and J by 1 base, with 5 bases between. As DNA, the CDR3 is TGTGCCAGCAGCTTAGACGGATCCTACGAGCAGTACTTC. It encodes CASSLDGSYEQYF.

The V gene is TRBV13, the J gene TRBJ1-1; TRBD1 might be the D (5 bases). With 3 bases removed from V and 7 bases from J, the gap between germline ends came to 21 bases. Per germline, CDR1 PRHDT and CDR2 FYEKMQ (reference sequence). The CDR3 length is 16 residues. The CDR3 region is CASSFTGTELNGEAFF. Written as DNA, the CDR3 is TGTGCCAGCAGCTTCACAGGAACTGAACTTAATGGTGAAGCTTTCTTT.

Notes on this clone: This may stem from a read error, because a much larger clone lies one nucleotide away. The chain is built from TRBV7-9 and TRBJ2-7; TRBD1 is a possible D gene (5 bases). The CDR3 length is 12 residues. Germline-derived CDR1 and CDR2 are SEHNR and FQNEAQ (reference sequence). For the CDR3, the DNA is TGTGCCAGCAGGTTAGGGGTCTACGAGCAGTACTTC. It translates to CASRLGVYEQYF.

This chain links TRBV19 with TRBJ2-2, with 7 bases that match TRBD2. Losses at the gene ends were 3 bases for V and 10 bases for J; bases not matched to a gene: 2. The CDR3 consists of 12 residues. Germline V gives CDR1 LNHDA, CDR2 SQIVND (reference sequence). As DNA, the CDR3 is TGTGCCAGTAGTATCGGGGGGACGGAGCTGTTTTTT. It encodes CASSIGGTELFF.

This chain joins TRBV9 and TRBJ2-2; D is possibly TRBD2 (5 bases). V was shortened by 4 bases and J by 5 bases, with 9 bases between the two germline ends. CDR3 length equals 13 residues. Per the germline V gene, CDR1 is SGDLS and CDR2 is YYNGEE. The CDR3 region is CASSIGDTGELFF. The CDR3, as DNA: TGTGCCAGCAGCATCGGGGATACCGGGGAGCTGTTTTTT.

CDR3 region: CASSRGLADYEQYF. Written as DNA, the CDR3 is TGCGCCAGCAGCCGGGGACTAGCGGACTACGAGCAGTACTTC. This chain joins TRBV5-1 and TRBJ2-7; 11 nucleotides match TRBD2. The CDR3 sequence is 14 residues long. CDR1 and CDR2 from the germline V gene are SGHRS and YFSETQ. V shed 4 bases and J 3 bases; nucleotides not matched to a gene: 3.

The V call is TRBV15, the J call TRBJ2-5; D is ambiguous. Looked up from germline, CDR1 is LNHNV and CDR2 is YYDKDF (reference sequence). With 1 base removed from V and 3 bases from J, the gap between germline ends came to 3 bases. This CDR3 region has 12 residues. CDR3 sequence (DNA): TGTGCCACCAGCAGAGGTAAAGAGACCCAGTACTTC. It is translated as CATSRGKETQYF.

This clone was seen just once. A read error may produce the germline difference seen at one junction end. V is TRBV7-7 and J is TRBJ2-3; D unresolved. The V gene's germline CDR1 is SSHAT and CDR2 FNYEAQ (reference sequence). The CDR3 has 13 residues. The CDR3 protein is CASSFRLTDTQYF. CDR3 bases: TGTGCTAGCAGCTTCCGACTGACAGATACGCAGTATTTT.

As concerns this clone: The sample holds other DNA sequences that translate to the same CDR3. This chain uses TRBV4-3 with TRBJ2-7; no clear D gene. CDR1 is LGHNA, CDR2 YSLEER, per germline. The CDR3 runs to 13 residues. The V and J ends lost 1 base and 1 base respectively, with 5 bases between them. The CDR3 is CASSQGSSYEQYF. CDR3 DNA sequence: TGCGCCAGCAGCCAAGGGTCTTCCTACGAGCAGTACTTC.

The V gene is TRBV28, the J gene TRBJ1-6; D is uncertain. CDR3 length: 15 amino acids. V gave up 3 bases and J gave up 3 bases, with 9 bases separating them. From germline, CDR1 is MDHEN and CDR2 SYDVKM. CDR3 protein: CASSFPGDYNSPLHF. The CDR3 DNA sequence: TGTGCCAGCAGTTTCCCAGGCGACTATAATTCACCCCTCCACTTT.

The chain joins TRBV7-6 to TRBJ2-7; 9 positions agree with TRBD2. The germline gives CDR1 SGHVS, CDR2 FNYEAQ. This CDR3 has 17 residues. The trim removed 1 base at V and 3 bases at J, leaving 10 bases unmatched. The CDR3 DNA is TGTGCCAGCAGCTTAGGTGGGGCTAGCGGGATTGGCTACGAGCAGTACTTC. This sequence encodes CASSLGGASGIGYEQYF. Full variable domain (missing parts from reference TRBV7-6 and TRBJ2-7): GAGVSQSPRYKVTKRGQDVALRCDPISGHVSLYWYRQALGQGPEFLTYFNYEAQQDKSGLPNDRFSAERPEGSISTLTIQRTEQRDSAMYRCASSLGGASGIGYEQYFGPGTRLTVT.

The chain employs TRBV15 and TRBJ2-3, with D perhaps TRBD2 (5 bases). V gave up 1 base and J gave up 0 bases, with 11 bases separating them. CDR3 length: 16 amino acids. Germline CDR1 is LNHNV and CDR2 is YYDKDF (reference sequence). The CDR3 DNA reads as TGTGCCACCAGCAGAGGAAGAGGCGGGAGCACAGATACGCAGTATTTT. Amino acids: CATSRGRGGSTDTQYF.

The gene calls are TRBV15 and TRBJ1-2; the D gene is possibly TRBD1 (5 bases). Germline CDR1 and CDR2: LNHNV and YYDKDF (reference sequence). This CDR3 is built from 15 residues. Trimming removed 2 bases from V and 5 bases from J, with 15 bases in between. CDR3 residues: CATSRSDSGGYGYTF. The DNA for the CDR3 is TGTGCCACCAGCAGATCGGACTCCGGGGGTTATGGCTACACCTTC.